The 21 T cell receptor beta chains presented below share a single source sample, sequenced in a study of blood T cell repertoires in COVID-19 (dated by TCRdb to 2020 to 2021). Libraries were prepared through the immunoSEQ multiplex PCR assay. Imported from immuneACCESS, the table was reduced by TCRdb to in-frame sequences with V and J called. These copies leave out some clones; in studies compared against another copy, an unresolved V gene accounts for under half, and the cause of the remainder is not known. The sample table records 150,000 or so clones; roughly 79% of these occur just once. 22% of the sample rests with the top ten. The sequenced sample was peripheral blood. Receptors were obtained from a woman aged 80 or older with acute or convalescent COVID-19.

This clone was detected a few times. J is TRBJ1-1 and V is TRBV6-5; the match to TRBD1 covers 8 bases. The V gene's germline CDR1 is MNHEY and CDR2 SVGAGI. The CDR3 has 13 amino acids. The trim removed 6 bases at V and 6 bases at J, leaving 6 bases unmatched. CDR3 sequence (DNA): TGTGCCAGCAGGCGGACAGGGAGTCCTGAAGCTTTCTTT. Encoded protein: CASRRTGSPEAFF.

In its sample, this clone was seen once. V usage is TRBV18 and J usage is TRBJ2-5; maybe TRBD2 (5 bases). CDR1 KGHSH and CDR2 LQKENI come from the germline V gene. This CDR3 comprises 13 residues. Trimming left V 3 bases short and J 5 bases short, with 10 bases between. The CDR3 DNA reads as TGTGCCAGCTCACCCGGGGAGCGGGAGACCCAGTACTTC. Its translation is CASSPGERETQYF.

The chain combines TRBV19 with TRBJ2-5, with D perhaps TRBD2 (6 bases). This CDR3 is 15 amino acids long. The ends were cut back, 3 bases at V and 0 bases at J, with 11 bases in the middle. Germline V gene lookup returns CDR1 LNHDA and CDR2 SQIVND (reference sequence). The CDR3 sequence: CASSIGAGYQETQYF. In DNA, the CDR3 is TGTGCCAGTAGTATTGGCGCGGGGTACCAAGAGACCCAGTACTTC.

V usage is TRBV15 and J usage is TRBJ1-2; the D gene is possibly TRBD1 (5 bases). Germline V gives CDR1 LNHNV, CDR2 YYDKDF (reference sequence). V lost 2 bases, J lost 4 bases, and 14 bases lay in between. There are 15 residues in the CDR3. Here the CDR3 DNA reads TGTGCCACCAGCAGACAGAGGCAGGGCGCCTATGGCTACACCTTC. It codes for CATSRQRQGAYGYTF.

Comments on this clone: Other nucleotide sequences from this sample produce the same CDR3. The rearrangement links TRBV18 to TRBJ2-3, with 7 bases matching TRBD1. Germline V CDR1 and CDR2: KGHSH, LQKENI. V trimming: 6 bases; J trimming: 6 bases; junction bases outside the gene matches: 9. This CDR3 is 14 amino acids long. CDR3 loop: CASSPRQGPDTQYF. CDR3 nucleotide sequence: TGTGCCAGCTCGCCAAGACAGGGACCGGATACGCAGTATTTT. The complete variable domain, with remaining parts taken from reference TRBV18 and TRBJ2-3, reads NAGVMQNPRHLVRRRGQEARLRCSPMKGHSHVYWYRQLPEEGLKFMVYLQKENIIDESGMPKERFSAEFPKEGPSILRIQQVVRGDSAAYFCASSPRQGPDTQYFGPGTRLTVL.

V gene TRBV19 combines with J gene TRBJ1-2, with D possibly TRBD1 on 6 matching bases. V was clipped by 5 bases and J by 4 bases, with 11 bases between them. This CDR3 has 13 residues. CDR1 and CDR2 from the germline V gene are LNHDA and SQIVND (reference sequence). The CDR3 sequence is CASSLQGVYGYTF. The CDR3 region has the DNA TGTGCCAGTAGTTTACAGGGTGTCTATGGCTACACCTTC.

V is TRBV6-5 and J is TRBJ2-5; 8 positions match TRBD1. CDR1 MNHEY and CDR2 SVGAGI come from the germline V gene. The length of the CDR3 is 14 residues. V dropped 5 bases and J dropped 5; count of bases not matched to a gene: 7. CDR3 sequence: CASSPGGWEETQYF. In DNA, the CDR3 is TGTGCCAGCAGTCCAGGGGGCTGGGAGGAGACCCAGTACTTC.

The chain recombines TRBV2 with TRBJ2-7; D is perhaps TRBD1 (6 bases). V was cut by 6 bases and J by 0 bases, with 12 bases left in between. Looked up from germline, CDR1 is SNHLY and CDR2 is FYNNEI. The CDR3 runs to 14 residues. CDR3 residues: CASSAGTSSYEQYF. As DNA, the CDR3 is TGTGCCAGCAGCGCCGGGACAAGCTCCTACGAGCAGTACTTC.

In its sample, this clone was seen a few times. The CDR3 DNA is TGCAGCGTTGCTCAAGGGGGACTAGCGGGTGAGCAGTTCTTC. Its translation is CSVAQGGLAGEQFF. This chain connects TRBV29-1 to TRBJ2-1; 12 nucleotides align to TRBD2. Looked up from germline, CDR1 is SQVTM and CDR2 is ANQGSEA. Trimming took 4 bases from V and 9 from J; bases not matched to a gene: 7. This CDR3 contains 14 residues.

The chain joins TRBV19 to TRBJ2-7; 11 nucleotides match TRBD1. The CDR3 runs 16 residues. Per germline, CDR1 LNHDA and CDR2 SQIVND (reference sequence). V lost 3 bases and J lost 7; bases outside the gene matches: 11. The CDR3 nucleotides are TGTGCCAGTAGTATCAACTCCGGACAGGGGGCGCGGGAGCAGTACTTC. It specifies CASSINSGQGAREQYF.

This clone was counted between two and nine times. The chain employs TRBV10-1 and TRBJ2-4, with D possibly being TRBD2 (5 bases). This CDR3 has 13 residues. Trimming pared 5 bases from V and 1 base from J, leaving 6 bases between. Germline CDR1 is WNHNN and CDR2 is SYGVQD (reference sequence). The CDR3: CASSRGAKNIQYF. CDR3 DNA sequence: TGCGCCAGCAGTAGAGGGGCCAAAAACATTCAGTACTTC.

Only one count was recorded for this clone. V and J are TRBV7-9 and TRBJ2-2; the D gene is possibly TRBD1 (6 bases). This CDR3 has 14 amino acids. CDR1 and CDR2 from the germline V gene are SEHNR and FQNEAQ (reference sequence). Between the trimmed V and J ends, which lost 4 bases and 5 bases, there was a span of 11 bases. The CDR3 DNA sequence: TGTGCCAGCAGCTATAACAGGGTGACCGGGGAGCTGTTTTTT. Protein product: CASSYNRVTGELFF.

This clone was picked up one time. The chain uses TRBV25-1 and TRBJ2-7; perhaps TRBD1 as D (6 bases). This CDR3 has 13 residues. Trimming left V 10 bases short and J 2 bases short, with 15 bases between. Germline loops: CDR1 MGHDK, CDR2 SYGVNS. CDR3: CATNSDSTYEQYF. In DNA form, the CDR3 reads TGTGCCACCAACTCGGACAGCACCTACGAGCAGTACTTC.

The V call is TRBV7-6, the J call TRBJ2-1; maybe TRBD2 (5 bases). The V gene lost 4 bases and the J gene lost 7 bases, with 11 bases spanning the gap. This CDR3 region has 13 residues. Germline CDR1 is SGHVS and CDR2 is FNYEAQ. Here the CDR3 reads CASSYGLLNEQFF. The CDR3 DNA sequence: TGTGCCAGCAGCTACGGACTTCTGAATGAGCAGTTCTTC.

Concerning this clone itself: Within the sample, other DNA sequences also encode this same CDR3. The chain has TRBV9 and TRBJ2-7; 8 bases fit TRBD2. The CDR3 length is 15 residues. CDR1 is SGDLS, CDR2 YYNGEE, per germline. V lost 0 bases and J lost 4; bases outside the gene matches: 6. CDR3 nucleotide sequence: TGTGCCAGCAGCGTAGGAACTAGCGGAGAATACGAGCAGTACTTC. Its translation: CASSVGTSGEYEQYF.

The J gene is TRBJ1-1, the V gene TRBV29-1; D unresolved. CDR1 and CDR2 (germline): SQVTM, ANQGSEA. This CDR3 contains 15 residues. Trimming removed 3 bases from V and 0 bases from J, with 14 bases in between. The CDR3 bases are TGCAGCGTTGACCTAGGCGGTACCATGAACACTGAAGCTTTCTTT. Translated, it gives CSVDLGGTMNTEAFF.

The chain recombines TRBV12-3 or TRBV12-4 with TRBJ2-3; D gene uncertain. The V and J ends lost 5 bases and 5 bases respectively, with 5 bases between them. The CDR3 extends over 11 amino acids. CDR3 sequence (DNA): TGTGCCAGCAGTACTCGAGATACGCAGTATTTT. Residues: CASSTRDTQYF.

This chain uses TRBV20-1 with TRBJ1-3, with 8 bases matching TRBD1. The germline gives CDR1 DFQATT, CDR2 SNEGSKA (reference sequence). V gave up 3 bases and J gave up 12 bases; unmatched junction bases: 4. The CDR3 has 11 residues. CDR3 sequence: CSASQGAHIYF. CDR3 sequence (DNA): TGCAGTGCTAGTCAGGGGGCGCACATATATTTT.

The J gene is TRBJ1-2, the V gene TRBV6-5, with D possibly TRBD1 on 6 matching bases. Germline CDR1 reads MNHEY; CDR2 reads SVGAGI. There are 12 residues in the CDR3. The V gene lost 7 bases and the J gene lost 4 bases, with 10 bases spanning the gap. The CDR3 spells CASKRDTYGYTF. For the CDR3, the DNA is TGTGCCAGCAAGAGGGACACCTATGGCTACACCTTC.

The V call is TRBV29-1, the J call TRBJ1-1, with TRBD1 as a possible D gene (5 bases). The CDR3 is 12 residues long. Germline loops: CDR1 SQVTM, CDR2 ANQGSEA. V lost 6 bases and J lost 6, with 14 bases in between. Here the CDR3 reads CSVVDSVPEAFF. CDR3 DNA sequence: TGCAGCGTAGTCGACAGCGTCCCTGAAGCTTTCTTT.

CDR3 sequence: CASRDERVSGNTIYF. The CDR3 DNA is TGTGCCAGCAGGGACGAGAGGGTCTCTGGAAACACCATATATTTT. The chain couples TRBV9 to TRBJ1-3, with D unclear. Germline V CDR1 and CDR2: SGDLS, YYNGEE. The V end was cut by 5 bases, the J end by 0 bases, with 12 bases between. The CDR3 covers 15 residues.